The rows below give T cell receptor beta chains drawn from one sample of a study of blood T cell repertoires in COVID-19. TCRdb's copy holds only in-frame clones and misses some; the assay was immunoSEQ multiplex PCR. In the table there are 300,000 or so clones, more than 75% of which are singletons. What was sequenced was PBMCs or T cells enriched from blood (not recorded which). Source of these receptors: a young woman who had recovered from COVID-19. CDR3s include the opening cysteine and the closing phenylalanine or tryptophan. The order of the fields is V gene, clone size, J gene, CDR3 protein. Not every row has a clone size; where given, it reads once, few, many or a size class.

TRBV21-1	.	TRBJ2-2	CASRRAWASGENTGELFF
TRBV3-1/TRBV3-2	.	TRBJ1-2	CASSQGSDSYGYTF
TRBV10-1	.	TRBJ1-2	CANKNIPGTEPNYGYTF
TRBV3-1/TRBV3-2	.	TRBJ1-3	CASSQDIPGGSGNTIYF
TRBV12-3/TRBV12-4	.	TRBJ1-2	CASTIVGGSGYTF
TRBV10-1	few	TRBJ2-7	CASSGGQGKDEQYF
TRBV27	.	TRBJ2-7	CASSLSKSRGFYEQYF
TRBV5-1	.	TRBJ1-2	CASSLAPVNYGYTF
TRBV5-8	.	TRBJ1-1	CASSRREKPEAFF
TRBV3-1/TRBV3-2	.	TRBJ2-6	CASSSWTGVSGANVLTF
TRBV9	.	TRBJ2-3	CASSGRLAGAPLTTDTQYF
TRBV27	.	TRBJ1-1	CASSPHPQDVTEAFF
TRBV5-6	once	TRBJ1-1	CASSFRQGNTEAFF
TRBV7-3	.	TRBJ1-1	CASSLTGTGATEAFF
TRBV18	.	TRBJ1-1	CASSPSVYTEAFF
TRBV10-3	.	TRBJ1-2	CAISEDRTAYGYTF
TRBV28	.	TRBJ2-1	CASSFQREGSHNEQFF
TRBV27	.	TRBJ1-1	CASSLRADMNTEAFF
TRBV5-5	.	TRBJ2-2	CASTLGVSGELFF
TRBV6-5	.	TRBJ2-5	CASSYPNTGAGETQYF
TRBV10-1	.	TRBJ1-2	CATSPQDRPYGYTF
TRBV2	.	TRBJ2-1	CASNRESSYNEQFF
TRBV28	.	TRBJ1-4	CASSPGQGAREKLFF
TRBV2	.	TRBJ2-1	CASSRQNNEQFF
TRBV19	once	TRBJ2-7	CASRAHSSSYEQYF
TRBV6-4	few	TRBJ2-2	CASSDRGQGNTGELFF
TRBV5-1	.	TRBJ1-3	CASSHGDSSGNTIYF
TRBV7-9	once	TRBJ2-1	CASSLVVEGLAGVRNEQFF
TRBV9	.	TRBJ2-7	CASSRAQGKNLGEQYF
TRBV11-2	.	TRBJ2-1	CASRHIRDNYNEQFF
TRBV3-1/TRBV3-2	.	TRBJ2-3	CASSFRGTDTQYF
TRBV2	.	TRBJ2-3	CASSKQYWADTQYF
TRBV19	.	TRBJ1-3	CASSISYSGNTIYF
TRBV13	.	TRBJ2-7	CASSDNSGSISYEQYF
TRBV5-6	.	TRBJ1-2	CASSSYSLYGYTF
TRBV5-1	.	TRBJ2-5	CASSLAGQPKETQYF
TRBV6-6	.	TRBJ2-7	CASSDSGQAHYEQYF
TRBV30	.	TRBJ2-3	CAWSPPNSIAGLSTDTQYF
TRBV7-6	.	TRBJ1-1	CASSFTEGTNTEAFF
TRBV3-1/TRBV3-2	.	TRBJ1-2	CASSQGSGQGGYGYTF
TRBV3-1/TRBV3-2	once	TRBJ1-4	CASSSFREAGKEKLFF
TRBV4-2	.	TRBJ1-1	CASSQDTAVLGGSFVAFF
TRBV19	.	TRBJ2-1	CASSISYNEQFF
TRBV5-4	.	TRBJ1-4	CASSRTGGTNEKLFF
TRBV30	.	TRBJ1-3	CAWSVPGKFSGNTIYF
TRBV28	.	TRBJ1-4	CASSPRDSFNEKLFF
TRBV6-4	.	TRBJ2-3	CASSDSAGGADTQYF
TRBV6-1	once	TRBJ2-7	CASSEWTYPYEQYF
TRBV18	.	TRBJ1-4	CASSGSAGTNEKLFF
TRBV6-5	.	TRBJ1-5	CASSRVSNQPQHF
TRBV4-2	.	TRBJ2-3	CASSQESSSTDTQYF
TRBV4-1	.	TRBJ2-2	CASSQGASGGSGELFF